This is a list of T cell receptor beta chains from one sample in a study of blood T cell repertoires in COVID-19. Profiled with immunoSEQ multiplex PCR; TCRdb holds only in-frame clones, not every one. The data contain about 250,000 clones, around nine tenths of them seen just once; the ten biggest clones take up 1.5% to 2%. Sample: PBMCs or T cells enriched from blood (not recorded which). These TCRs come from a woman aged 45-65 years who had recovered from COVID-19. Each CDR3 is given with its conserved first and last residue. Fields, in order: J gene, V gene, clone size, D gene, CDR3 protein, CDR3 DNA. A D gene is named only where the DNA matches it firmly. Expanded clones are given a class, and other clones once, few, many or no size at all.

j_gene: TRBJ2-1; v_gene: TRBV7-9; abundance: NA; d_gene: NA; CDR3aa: CASSLKASLVSYNEQFF; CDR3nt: TGTGCCAGCAGCTTAAAGGCCAGTCTAGTCTCCTACAATGAGCAGTTCTTC
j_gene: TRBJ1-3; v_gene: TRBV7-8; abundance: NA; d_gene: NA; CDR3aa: CASSHNRLGVGAVLGNTIYF; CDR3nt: TGTGCCAGCAGCCACAACCGCCTCGGGGTTGGAGCGGTGCTCGGAAACACCATATATTTT
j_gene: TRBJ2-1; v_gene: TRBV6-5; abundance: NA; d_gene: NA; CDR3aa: CASSQLGYSYNEQFF; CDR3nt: TGTGCCAGCAGTCAACTAGGATACTCCTACAATGAGCAGTTCTTC
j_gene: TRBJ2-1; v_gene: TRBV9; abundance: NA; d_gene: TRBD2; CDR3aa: CASSGTSYNEQFF; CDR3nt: TGTGCCAGCAGCGGGACTAGTTACAATGAGCAGTTCTTC
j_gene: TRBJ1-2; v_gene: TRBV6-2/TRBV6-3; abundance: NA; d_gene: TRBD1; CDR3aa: CASSYPWDRGQANYGYTF; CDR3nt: TGTGCCAGCAGTTACCCCTGGGACAGGGGGCAGGCTAACTATGGCTACACCTTC
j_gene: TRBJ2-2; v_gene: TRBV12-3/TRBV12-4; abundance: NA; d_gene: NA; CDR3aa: CASSLGERRELFF; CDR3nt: TGTGCCAGCAGTTTAGGGGAGCGTCGGGAGCTGTTTTTT
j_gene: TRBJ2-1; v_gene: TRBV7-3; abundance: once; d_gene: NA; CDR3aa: CASSPGGSYNEQFF; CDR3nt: TGTGCCAGCAGCCCAGGTGGTAGCTACAATGAGCAGTTCTTC
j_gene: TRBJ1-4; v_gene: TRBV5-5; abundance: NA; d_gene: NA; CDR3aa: CASSLVEELFF; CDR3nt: TGTGCCAGCAGCTTGGTTGAGGAACTGTTTTTT
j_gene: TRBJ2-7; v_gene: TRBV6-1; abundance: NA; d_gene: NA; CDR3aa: CASSEAEGEASYEQYF; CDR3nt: TGTGCCAGCAGTGAAGCAGAAGGAGAAGCCTCCTACGAGCAGTACTTC
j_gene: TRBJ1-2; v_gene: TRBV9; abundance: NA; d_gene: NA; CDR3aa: CASSPLSGNYGYTF; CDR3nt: TGTGCCAGCAGCCCCTTGAGCGGGAACTATGGCTACACCTTC
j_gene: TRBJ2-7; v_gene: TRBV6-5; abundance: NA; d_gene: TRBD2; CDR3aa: CASSPAGGHEQYF; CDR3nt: TGTGCCAGCAGCCCGGCGGGGGGGCACGAGCAGTACTTC
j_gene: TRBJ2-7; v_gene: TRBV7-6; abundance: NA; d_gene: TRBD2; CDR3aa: CASSMTTSGNSYEQYF; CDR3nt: TGTGCCAGCAGCATGACGACTAGCGGGAACTCCTACGAGCAGTACTTC
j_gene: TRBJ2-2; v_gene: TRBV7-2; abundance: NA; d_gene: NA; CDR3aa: CASSLAGVDTGELFF; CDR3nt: TGTGCCAGCAGCTTAGCGGGAGTTGATACCGGGGAGCTGTTTTTT
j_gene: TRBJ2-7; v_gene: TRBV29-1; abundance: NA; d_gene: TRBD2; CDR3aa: CSVEVPAGGISYEQYF; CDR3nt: TGCAGCGTTGAAGTCCCCGCGGGAGGGATCTCCTACGAGCAGTACTTC
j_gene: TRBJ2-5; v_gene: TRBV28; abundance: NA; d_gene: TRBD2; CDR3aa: CASSPGTSGQETQYF; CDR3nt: TGTGCCAGCAGTCCGGGGACTAGCGGACAAGAGACCCAGTACTTC
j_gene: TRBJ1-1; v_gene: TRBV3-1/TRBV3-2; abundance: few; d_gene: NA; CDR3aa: CASSSSEEGTEAFF; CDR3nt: TGTGCCAGCAGCTCTTCGGAGGAGGGCACTGAAGCTTTCTTT
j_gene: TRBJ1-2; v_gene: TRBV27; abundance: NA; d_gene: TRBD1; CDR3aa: CASSLFTGDSGYTF; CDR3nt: TGTGCCAGCAGTTTATTTACAGGGGATTCTGGCTACACCTTC
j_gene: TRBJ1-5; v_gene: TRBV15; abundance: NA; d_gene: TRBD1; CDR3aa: CATSRDRGARYGNQPQHF; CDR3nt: TGTGCCACCAGCAGAGACAGGGGGGCTAGATATGGCAATCAGCCCCAGCATTTT